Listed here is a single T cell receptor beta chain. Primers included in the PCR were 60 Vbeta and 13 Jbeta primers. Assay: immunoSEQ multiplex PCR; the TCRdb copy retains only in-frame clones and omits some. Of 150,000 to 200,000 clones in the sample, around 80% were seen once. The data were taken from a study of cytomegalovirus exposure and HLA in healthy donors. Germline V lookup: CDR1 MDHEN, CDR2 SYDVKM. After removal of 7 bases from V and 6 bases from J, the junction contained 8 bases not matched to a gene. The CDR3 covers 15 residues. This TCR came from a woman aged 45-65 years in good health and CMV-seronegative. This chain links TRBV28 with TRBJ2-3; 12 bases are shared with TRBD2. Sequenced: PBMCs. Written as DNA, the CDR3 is TGTGCCAGCACCGTACTAGCGGGGGGCCCCGATACGCAGTATTTT. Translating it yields CASTVLAGGPDTQYF.